Listed here are 30 T cell receptor beta chains from one sample, sequenced in a study of blood T cell repertoires in COVID-19. Here immunoSEQ multiplex PCR was the method, and the copy in TCRdb shows in-frame clones only, minus some. The sample has 150,000 to 200,000 clones; 80% are singletons. The sequenced material came from peripheral blood. All receptors derive from a man aged 60 to 75 with acute or convalescent COVID-19.

This clone was counted only a few times. J is TRBJ1-6 and V is TRBV5-6; 11 positions agree with TRBD1. The CDR3 contains 16 residues. After removal of 3 bases from V and 10 bases from J, the junction contained 9 bases not matched to a gene. Germline lookup yields CDR1 SGHDT and CDR2 YYEEEE. The CDR3 reads CASSSGGTGGRSPLHF. CDR3 bases: TGTGCCAGCAGCTCCGGAGGGACAGGGGGTCGCTCACCCCTCCACTTT.

This clone has only one observation. The rearrangement uses TRBV30 and TRBJ2-3, with 7 bases matching TRBD1. The CDR3 runs 13 residues. Losses at the gene ends were 5 bases for V and 4 bases for J; bases not matched to a gene: 6. CDR1 GTSNPN and CDR2 SVGIG come from the germline V gene (reference sequence). This chain's CDR3 is CAWDRVLADTQYF. The CDR3 DNA reads as TGTGCCTGGGACAGGGTGCTAGCAGATACGCAGTATTTT.

CDR3 residues: CASSLQGLHSPLHF. DNA of the CDR3: TGTGCCAGCAGCTTGCAGGGGTTGCATTCACCCCTCCACTTT. The chain uses TRBV5-4 and TRBJ1-6, with D perhaps matching TRBD1 (6 bases). V was cut by 1 base and J by 8 bases, with 10 bases left in between. The CDR3 has 14 amino acids. Looked up from germline, CDR1 is SGHNT and CDR2 is YYREEE (reference sequence). Filled out from reference TRBV5-4 and TRBJ1-6, the complete variable domain reads ETGVTQSPTHLIKTRGQQVTLRCSSQSGHNTVSWYQQALGQGPQFIFQYYREEENGRGNFPPRFSGLQFPNYSSELNVNALELDDSALYLCASSLQGLHSPLHFGNGTRLTVT.

V is TRBV7-2 and J is TRBJ1-5; 7 nucleotides line up with TRBD1. With 2 bases clipped from V and 0 bases from J, the junction kept 4 bases outside the gene matches. The CDR3 sequence is 16 residues long. Germline loops: CDR1 SGHTA, CDR2 FQGNSA. Written as DNA, the CDR3 is TGTGCCAGCAGCTTATCAGGGGGTCGTAGCAATCAGCCCCAGCATTTT. The encoded protein is CASSLSGGRSNQPQHF.

V gene TRBV5-1 combines with J gene TRBJ2-5, with TRBD1 matching over 7 bases. CDR3 length equals 14 residues. V lost 4 bases and J lost 4; bases outside the gene matches: 7. Germline assignment: CDR1 SGHRS and CDR2 YFSETQ. The DNA for the CDR3 is TGCGCCAGCAGCCTCGTAAACAGGGGAGAGACCCAGTACTTC. Amino acids: CASSLVNRGETQYF.

This chain connects TRBV19 to TRBJ2-1; 9 nucleotides match TRBD2. The CDR3 has 15 residues. Germline V gene data show CDR1 as LNHDA and CDR2 as SQIVND (reference sequence). With 7 bases clipped from V and 4 bases from J, the junction kept 8 bases outside the gene matches. DNA for the CDR3: TGTGCCAGTATGGGGAGGCTAGCGGGGTACAATGAGCAGTTCTTC. Translating gives CASMGRLAGYNEQFF.

The rearrangement uses TRBV9 and TRBJ2-7; weak D call: TRBD1 (5 bases). The V gene lost 3 bases and the J gene lost 8 bases, with 9 bases spanning the gap. The CDR3 extends over 11 amino acids. In germline, CDR1 is SGDLS, CDR2 YYNGEE. The CDR3 is CASSGQGKQYF. In DNA form, the CDR3 reads TGTGCCAGCAGCGGCCAGGGAAAGCAGTACTTC.

The CDR3 region is CASSLFVSGLAFSYEQYF. In nucleotides, the CDR3 is TGTGCCAGCAGTTTATTTGTTTCAGGACTAGCCTTCTCCTACGAGCAGTACTTC. V usage is TRBV28 and J usage is TRBJ2-7; 8 nucleotides line up with TRBD2. Germline CDR1 is MDHEN and CDR2 is SYDVKM. The CDR3 consists of 18 residues. V dropped 1 base and J dropped 0; count of bases not matched to a gene: 11.

The V call is TRBV29-1, the J call TRBJ1-1, with 7 bases aligning to TRBD1. The V segment lost 4 bases and the J segment 0 bases; nucleotides outside the gene matches: 2. There are 13 residues in the CDR3. Germline V CDR1 and CDR2: SQVTM, ANQGSEA. In DNA, the CDR3 is TGCAGCGTTGCGGGACAGATGAACACTGAAGCTTTCTTT. Protein product: CSVAGQMNTEAFF. The full variable domain, in which reference TRBV29-1 and TRBJ1-1 provide the parts outside the CDR3, is SAVISQKPSRDICQRGTSLTIQCQVDSQVTMMFWYRQQPGQSLTLIATANQGSEATYESGFVIDKFPISRPNLTFSTLTVSNMSPEDSSIYLCSVAGQMNTEAFFGQGTRLTVV.

This clone occurred once. This rearrangement joins TRBV19 to TRBJ2-6; TRBD2 might be the D (6 bases). V was cut by 3 bases and J by 0 bases, with 12 bases left in between. The CDR3 spans 17 residues. Germline V CDR1 and CDR2: LNHDA, SQIVND (reference sequence). The CDR3: CASSMLGGTSGANVLTF. CDR3 in DNA: TGTGCCAGTAGTATGCTCGGCGGGACCTCTGGGGCCAACGTCCTGACTTTC.

This clone was counted between two and nine times. The chain is built from TRBV24-1 and TRBJ2-1; TRBD2 matches at 8 bases. The CDR3 has 15 amino acids. V shed 9 bases and J 2 bases; nucleotides not matched to a gene: 8. From germline, CDR1 is KGHDR and CDR2 SFDVKD. The CDR3: CATGRTSGAYNEQFF. The CDR3 region has the DNA TGTGCCACCGGCAGAACTAGCGGAGCCTACAATGAGCAGTTCTTC.

The chain combines TRBV5-6 with TRBJ2-1; D is possibly TRBD2 (5 bases). Germline V lookup: CDR1 SGHDT, CDR2 YYEEEE. The CDR3 length is 17 residues. V was shortened by 0 bases and J by 0 bases, with 13 bases between the two germline ends. The CDR3: CASSLGPADPSYNEQFF. DNA for the CDR3: TGTGCCAGCAGCTTGGGGCCAGCGGATCCCTCCTACAATGAGCAGTTCTTC.

The table lists this clone with many counts. The CDR3: CASSKLLNSMNTEAFF. CDR3 bases: TGTGCCAGCAGCAAACTTTTAAACAGCATGAACACTGAAGCTTTCTTT. The genes are TRBV21-1 and TRBJ1-1; TRBD1, as called in the table, went unchecked against the DNA. TRBV21-1 is a pseudogene segment. The CDR3 covers 16 residues.

The J gene is TRBJ2-7, the V gene TRBV4-1; D not resolved. V was clipped by 1 base and J by 2 bases, with 15 bases between them. The CDR3 spans 16 residues. The germline V gene encodes CDR1 MGHRA and CDR2 YSYEKL. The CDR3 here is CASSQASEVPPYEQYF. CDR3 DNA sequence: TGCGCCAGCAGCCAAGCATCTGAGGTGCCCCCCTACGAGCAGTACTTC.

Turning to this clone: The identical CDR3 is also encoded by other nucleotide sequences in the sample. The CDR3: CASSQEGRGYGYTF. The CDR3 bases are TGTGCCAGCAGCCAAGAAGGCAGGGGCTATGGCTACACCTTC. The chain recombines TRBV3-1 (or the pseudogene TRBV3-2) with TRBJ1-2, with TRBD1 as a possible D gene (6 bases). Germline V gene lookup returns CDR1 LGHDT and CDR2 YNNKEL (reference sequence). This CDR3 comprises 14 residues. V gave up 0 bases and J gave up 4 bases, with 9 bases separating them.

CDR3 bases: TGTGCCAGCAGTTACCCCCCAGGGGCTGAAGCTTTCTTT. Amino acid sequence: CASSYPPGAEAFF. This sequence joins TRBV6-5 and TRBJ1-1; D perhaps matches TRBD1 (6 bases). CDR1 MNHEY and CDR2 SVGAGI come from the germline V gene. This CDR3 has 13 amino acids. V was cut by 2 bases and J by 6 bases, with 10 bases left in between.

The rearrangement joins TRBV23-1 to TRBJ2-7; 10 nucleotides line up with TRBD1. TRBV23-1 is an open reading frame whose function is uncertain. The CDR3 runs 13 residues. V trimming: 4 bases; J trimming: 3 bases; junction bases outside the gene matches: 0. CDR3 DNA: TGCGCCAGCAGTCGGACAGGGGGCTACGAGCAGTACTTC. It yields the protein CASSRTGGYEQYF.

The gene calls are TRBV24-1 and TRBJ2-7; tentatively, D is TRBD1 (6 bases). Trimming cost V 4 bases and J 2 bases, with 17 bases left between them. The CDR3 is 16 amino acids. Germline values: CDR1 KGHDR, CDR2 SFDVKD. The DNA of the CDR3 is TGTGCCACCAGTGACCCCTCGACAGGCGGCACCTACGAGCAGTACTTC. Translated, it gives CATSDPSTGGTYEQYF.

This chain uses TRBV12-3 or TRBV12-4 with TRBJ2-3, with D unclear. V was shortened by 0 bases and J by 8 bases, with 9 bases between the two germline ends. The CDR3 is made up of 13 amino acids. CDR3 bases: TGTGCCAGCAGTTTAGCCGAGTCCGTTACGCAGTATTTT. Translation: CASSLAESVTQYF.

The CDR3 DNA reads as TGTGCCAGCAGCCGGACTAGCGGGGGGCTAGGAACAGATACGCAGTATTTT. Translating gives CASSRTSGGLGTDTQYF. This chain uses TRBV5-5 with TRBJ2-3, with 14 bases aligning to TRBD2. Looked up from germline, CDR1 is SGHKS and CDR2 is YYEKEE (reference sequence). The V segment lost 4 bases and the J segment 3 bases; nucleotides outside the gene matches: 7. The CDR3 is 17 residues long.

The chain combines TRBV15 with TRBJ1-2; the match to TRBD1 covers 9 bases. In germline, CDR1 is LNHNV, CDR2 YYDKDF (reference sequence). V lost 6 bases and J lost 8; bases outside the gene matches: 7. The CDR3 spans 13 residues. DNA of the CDR3: TGTGCCACCAGTGGACAGGGGTCGGGGGGCTACACCTTC. Encoded protein: CATSGQGSGGYTF. Together with reference TRBV15 and TRBJ1-2, the CDR3 gives the full variable domain: DAMVIQNPRYQVTQFGKPVTLSCSQTLNHNVMYWYQQKSSQAPKLLFHYYDKDFNNEADTPDNFQSRRPNTSFCFLDIRSPGLGDTAMYLCATSGQGSGGYTFGSGTRLTVV.

This clone was counted a few times. J is TRBJ1-5 and V is TRBV15; TRBD1 matches 10 bases. Looked up from germline, CDR1 is LNHNV and CDR2 is YYDKDF (reference sequence). The CDR3 spans 23 residues. The trim removed 0 bases at V and 0 bases at J, leaving 20 bases unmatched. CDR3 coding DNA: TGTGCCACCAGCAGAGATGGGTGGACAGGGGGGCGCCCGACCCTATATAGCAATCAGCCCCAGCATTTT. Encoded protein: CATSRDGWTGGRPTLYSNQPQHF.

The chain is built from TRBV5-1 and TRBJ2-3; D may be TRBD1 (5 bases). This CDR3 region has 15 residues. Trimming left V 2 bases short and J 6 bases short, with 16 bases between. CDR1 and CDR2 from the germline V gene are SGHRS and YFSETQ. The CDR3 protein is CASSFGHPTKDTQYF. The CDR3 bases are TGCGCCAGCAGCTTTGGACACCCTACAAAGGATACGCAGTATTTT.

The V call is TRBV19, the J call TRBJ1-1; D is unresolved. The CDR3 covers 14 residues. V gave up 0 bases and J gave up 9 bases, with 14 bases separating them. Germline CDR1 is LNHDA and CDR2 is SQIVND (reference sequence). DNA of the CDR3: TGTGCCAGTAGTATAGATTGGAGTGGAGGTAAAGCTTTCTTT. It codes for CASSIDWSGGKAFF.

This clone has more than one count but fewer than ten. The chain links TRBV3-1 (or the pseudogene TRBV3-2) to TRBJ2-7, with D hard to call. Germline V gene lookup returns CDR1 LGHDT and CDR2 YNNKEL (reference sequence). The germline V and J ends were trimmed by 0 bases and 4 bases, with 4 bases remaining between them. This CDR3 has 12 residues. The chain's CDR3 is CASSQDPYEQYF. The CDR3 DNA reads as TGTGCCAGCAGCCAAGATCCATACGAGCAGTACTTC.

The V call is TRBV6-5, the J call TRBJ2-7; TRBD1 might be the D (5 bases). The germline CDR1 and CDR2 sequences are MNHEY and SVGAGI. The V gene lost 9 bases and the J gene lost 2 bases, with 14 bases spanning the gap. This CDR3 region has 13 residues. CDR3 sequence: CASIGARPYEQYF. CDR3 sequence (DNA): TGTGCCAGTATAGGGGCGCGACCCTACGAGCAGTACTTC.

CDR3 sequence (DNA): TGTGCCAGCAGTTACGTCGCAGGGGAGGGGACCCAGTACTTC. This gives the protein CASSYVAGEGTQYF. This chain uses TRBV6-6 with TRBJ2-5; TRBD2 might be the D (7 bases). Germline V CDR1 and CDR2: MNHNY, SVGAGI (reference sequence). V was clipped by 2 bases and J by 7 bases, with 14 bases between them. The CDR3 consists of 14 residues.

This chain joins TRBV7-2 and TRBJ1-5; 7 bases agree with TRBD1. The germline CDR1 and CDR2 sequences are SGHTA and FQGNSA. V dropped 1 base and J dropped 9; count of bases not matched to a gene: 9. The CDR3 length is 15 residues. CDR3 in amino acids: CASSLGAGGSGPQHF. The CDR3 coding sequence is TGTGCCAGCAGCTTAGGGGCAGGGGGATCCGGGCCCCAGCATTTT.

The chain carries TRBV4-3 and TRBJ1-2; D is undetermined. Trimming cost V 0 bases and J 5 bases, with 10 bases left between them. The CDR3 is 14 amino acids. Looked up from germline, CDR1 is LGHNA and CDR2 is YSLEER. The CDR3 region is CASSQEGRSYGYTF. The CDR3 DNA reads as TGCGCCAGCAGCCAAGAGGGCCGCTCGTATGGCTACACCTTC.

This sequence joins TRBV5-1 and TRBJ2-6, with no clear D. Germline V CDR1 and CDR2: SGHRS, YFSETQ. The germline V and J ends were trimmed by 3 bases and 0 bases, with 7 bases remaining between them. The CDR3 has 15 residues. The CDR3 reads CASSSFLSGANVLTF. The CDR3 coding sequence is TGCGCCAGCAGCTCCTTCCTCTCTGGGGCCAACGTCCTGACTTTC.